A single sample is the source of the 27 T cell receptor beta chains below, sequenced in a study of T cell responses to AZD1222 COVID-19 vaccine. Assay: immunoSEQ multiplex PCR; the TCRdb copy retains only in-frame clones and omits some. The sample lists 100,000 or so clones; 85% to 90% were seen once. The sample here was peripheral blood, taken on day 0 of AZD1222 vaccination. All receptors come from an adult in good health.

V is TRBV6-5 and J is TRBJ1-1; TRBD1 might be the D (6 bases). Trimming took off 5 bases at V and 0 bases at J, with 13 bases between the two ends. Germline CDR1 and CDR2: MNHEY and SVGAGI. The CDR3 totals 15 residues. CDR3 residues: CASSRQVDLNTEAFF. CDR3 in DNA: TGTGCCAGCAGTCGACAGGTAGACTTGAACACTGAAGCTTTCTTT.

This chain joins TRBV21-1 and TRBJ1-3; the table names TRBD1, a call not compared with the DNA. TRBV21-1 is given as a pseudogene. CDR3 length equals 14 residues. In DNA, the CDR3 is TGTGCCAGCACCCTTCAGGGTGCTGGAAACACCATATATTTT. As protein: CASTLQGAGNTIYF.

The chain carries TRBV30 and TRBJ1-1, with D possibly TRBD1 on 5 matching bases. The CDR3 length is 14 residues. Trimming removed 2 bases from V and 4 bases from J, with 14 bases in between. Looked up from germline, CDR1 is GTSNPN and CDR2 is SVGIG (reference sequence). CDR3 nucleotide sequence: TGTGCCTGGAGTCCTCGGGGTAGGGGCACTGAAGCTTTCTTT. Protein sequence: CAWSPRGRGTEAFF.

J is TRBJ1-1 and V is TRBV6-2 or TRBV6-3, with D possibly matching TRBD1 (6 bases). Germline CDR1 MNHEY, CDR2 SVGEGT. V lost 5 bases and J 7 bases, leaving 17 bases between the germline ends. This CDR3 is 14 amino acids long. For the CDR3, the DNA is TGTGCCAGCAGTCTACTCGGGACAACCCGTGAAGCTTTCTTT. The encoded protein is CASSLLGTTREAFF.

The chain carries TRBV6-5 and TRBJ1-6; D ambiguous. V lost 0 bases and J lost 3, with 9 bases in between. The CDR3 consists of 16 residues. Germline lookup yields CDR1 MNHEY and CDR2 SVGAGI. The CDR3 DNA reads TGTGCCAGCAGTTACTCGAGAGGCGGCTATAATTCACCCCTCCACTTT. Amino acid sequence: CASSYSRGGYNSPLHF.

The chain has TRBV2 and TRBJ1-5; D is undetermined. Trimming cost V 5 bases and J 1 base, with 12 bases left between them. CDR1 and CDR2 from the germline V gene are SNHLY and FYNNEI. The length of the CDR3 is 15 residues. The CDR3 sequence is CASSTDVTSNQPQHF. The CDR3, as DNA: TGTGCCAGCAGTACGGACGTTACGAGCAATCAGCCCCAGCATTTT.

The chain recombines TRBV19 with TRBJ1-1, with TRBD1 identical over 11 bases. Germline V lookup: CDR1 LNHDA, CDR2 SQIVND (reference sequence). CDR3 length equals 13 residues. Germline trimming cut 6 bases from V and 4 bases from J; bases unmatched to any gene: 1. The CDR3 loop reads CASRDRGLTEAFF. In DNA, the CDR3 is TGTGCCAGTAGGGACAGGGGGCTCACTGAAGCTTTCTTT.

The V and J genes are TRBV27 and TRBJ2-5, with D possibly TRBD1 on 7 matching bases. V gave up 5 bases and J gave up 1 base, with 11 bases separating them. CDR1 is MNHEY and CDR2 is SMNVEV in the germline V gene (reference sequence). The CDR3 totals 14 residues. Here the CDR3 DNA reads TGTGCCAGCAGTAGGGGGGACAGCCAAGAGACCCAGTACTTC. It yields the protein CASSRGDSQETQYF.

The chain recombines TRBV6-5 with TRBJ1-1; 10 bases agree with TRBD1. The germline V gene has CDR1 MNHEY and CDR2 SVGAGI. The CDR3 loop spans 14 amino acids. The trim removed 10 bases at V and 5 bases at J, leaving 10 bases unmatched. CDR3 in DNA: TGTGCCACCCGACAGGGGGCTTTAGGTACTGAAGCTTTCTTT. Translating it yields CATRQGALGTEAFF.

This chain joins TRBV5-1 and TRBJ2-7; D is uncertain. V lost 1 base, J lost 1 base, and 12 bases lay in between. This CDR3 spans 15 amino acids. Germline assignment: CDR1 SGHRS and CDR2 YFSETQ. The CDR3 coding sequence is TGCGCCAGCAGCTTGCGGTCGACCGCTTCCTACGAGCAGTACTTC. This gives the protein CASSLRSTASYEQYF.

The chain employs TRBV3-1 (or the pseudogene TRBV3-2) and TRBJ1-1, with 8 bases lining up with TRBD1. Germline V gives CDR1 LGHDT, CDR2 YNNKEL (reference sequence). This CDR3 has 15 amino acids. Germline trimming cut 1 base from V and 10 bases from J; bases unmatched to any gene: 11. CDR3 in amino acids: CASSQGIRTGSRAFF. The CDR3 DNA reads TGTGCCAGCAGCCAAGGTATCCGGACAGGGTCAAGAGCTTTCTTT.

The V and J genes are TRBV5-1 and TRBJ2-3, with TRBD1 identical over 9 bases. Germline CDR1 reads SGHRS; CDR2 reads YFSETQ. The junction had 5 bases not matched to a gene; V was cut back by 2 bases and J by 1 base. The CDR3 totals 16 residues. As DNA, the CDR3 is TGCGCCAGCAGCTTACAGGGGGCGCTGGGCACAGATACGCAGTATTTT. It yields the protein CASSLQGALGTDTQYF.

This chain uses TRBV2 with TRBJ2-3; D may be TRBD1 (5 bases). Trimming removed 6 bases at V and 4 bases at J, with 11 bases between. The CDR3 is made up of 13 amino acids. Germline CDR1 reads SNHLY; CDR2 reads FYNNEI. The CDR3 sequence is CASSGDSSDTQYF. DNA of the CDR3: TGTGCCAGCAGCGGCGACAGCTCAGATACGCAGTATTTT.

The chain recombines TRBV27 with TRBJ2-1, with 9 bases identical to TRBD2. The CDR3 runs 16 residues. V dropped 5 bases and J dropped 9; count of bases not matched to a gene: 14. Germline CDR1 reads MNHEY; CDR2 reads SMNVEV (reference sequence). CDR3 in DNA: TGTGCCAGCAGTACTACGGGACTAGCCGGGGCGGGTGAGCAGTTCTTC. It specifies CASSTTGLAGAGEQFF.

In this sample, this clone turned up a few times. The chain recombines TRBV5-1 with TRBJ1-1; D gene unclear. Germline CDR1 SGHRS, CDR2 YFSETQ. The length of the CDR3 is 14 residues. V was shortened by 3 bases and J by 0 bases, with 9 bases between the two germline ends. The DNA of the CDR3 is TGCGCCAGCAGCTCACGCGGGATGAACACTGAAGCTTTCTTT. Its protein is CASSSRGMNTEAFF.

The chain uses TRBV4-3 and TRBJ1-1; D unresolved. CDR3 length: 14 amino acids. V lost 0 bases to trimming and J lost 2 bases, with 7 bases between them. The germline CDR1 and CDR2 sequences are LGHNA and YSLEER. This CDR3 is CASSQDLRNTEAFF. The CDR3 DNA follows: TGCGCCAGCAGCCAAGATCTCCGAAACACTGAAGCTTTCTTT.

CDR3 bases: TGTGCCAGCAGTTACGGGGGCCATTACGAGCAGTACTTC. Its protein product is CASSYGGHYEQYF. The chain is built from TRBV6-2 or TRBV6-3 and TRBJ2-7; D possibly corresponds to TRBD1 (6 bases). The CDR3 has 13 amino acids. V was cut by 2 bases and J by 4 bases, with 9 bases left in between. CDR1 is MNHEY and CDR2 is SVGEGT in the germline V gene.

The chain recombines TRBV6-1 with TRBJ2-1; no clear D. Germline CDR1 MNHNS, CDR2 SASEGT. CDR3 size: 14 residues. Trimming shortened V by 2 bases and J by 4 bases, and 9 bases separated the two germline ends. CDR3 nucleotide sequence: TGTGCCAGCAGTGAATCGCCAGGTTACAATGAGCAGTTCTTC. This sequence encodes CASSESPGYNEQFF.

CDR3 sequence: CASSRLEPEQYF. CDR3 nucleotides: TGTGCCAGCAGCCGACTAGAGCCCGAGCAGTACTTC. The rearrangement uses TRBV6-5 and TRBJ2-7; a possible D gene is TRBD2 (6 bases). The germline V gene encodes CDR1 MNHEY and CDR2 SVGAGI. V dropped 6 bases and J dropped 6 bases, with 12 bases sitting between them. This CDR3 is 12 amino acids long.

The chain couples TRBV7-2 to TRBJ1-1, with a tentative D call TRBD1 (5 bases). CDR1 is SGHTA, CDR2 FQGNSA, per germline. The V end was cut by 8 bases, the J end by 1 base, with 11 bases between. The CDR3 is 13 residues long. The CDR3 DNA is TGTGCCAGCGCGCGGGGCGCGAACACTGAAGCTTTCTTT. It translates to CASARGANTEAFF.

The chain uses TRBV6-5 and TRBJ2-7; 9 bases agree with TRBD2. The length of the CDR3 is 16 residues. CDR1 and CDR2 (germline): MNHEY, SVGAGI. V shed 4 bases, J shed 3 bases, and the junction held 10 bases outside the gene matches. The CDR3 loop is CASSFSSGGRFYEQYF. DNA of the CDR3: TGTGCCAGCAGTTTCTCGAGCGGGGGGAGATTCTACGAGCAGTACTTC.

This chain links TRBV5-6 with TRBJ1-5; 7 positions agree with TRBD1. The CDR3 extends over 13 amino acids. Trimming at V came to 3 bases and at J to 8 bases, leaving 5 bases not matched to a gene. Germline V gene sequence: CDR1 SGHDT, CDR2 YYEEEE. The CDR3 loop is CASSWNRGEPQHF. The DNA for the CDR3 is TGTGCCAGCAGCTGGAACAGGGGTGAGCCCCAGCATTTT. Full variable domain (rest looked up from reference TRBV5-6 and TRBJ1-5): DAGVTQSPTHLIKTRGQQVTLRCSPKSGHDTVSWYQQALGQGPQFIFQYYEEEERQRGNFPDRFSGHQFPNYSSELNVNALLLGDSALYLCASSWNRGEPQHFGDGTRLSIL.

The genes are TRBV2 and TRBJ2-3, with TRBD1 identical over 8 bases. Germline CDR1 and CDR2: SNHLY and FYNNEI. CDR3 length: 16 amino acids. V lost 0 bases and J lost 13; bases outside the gene matches: 15. The CDR3 nucleotides are TGTGCCAGCAGTGAAGCCGTCGGGACAGGAGGAAACAGAGAGTATTTT. Its translation is CASSEAVGTGGNREYF.

The chain's CDR3 is CASSRLGLAGGTQYF. DNA for the CDR3: TGTGCCAGCAGCCGCCTTGGACTAGCGGGGGGGACCCAGTACTTC. The J gene is TRBJ2-5, the V gene TRBV7-2, with 14 bases that match TRBD2. The CDR3 loop spans 15 amino acids. Germline V CDR1 and CDR2: SGHTA, FQGNSA. With V trimmed by 5 bases and J by 7 bases, 6 bases remained unmatched.

The chain is built from TRBV11-2 and TRBJ1-3; D uncertain. This CDR3 spans 13 amino acids. Germline assignment: CDR1 SGHAT and CDR2 FQNNGV. Trimming took off 1 base at V and 4 bases at J, with 5 bases between the two ends. The CDR3 DNA reads TGTGCCAGCAGCTTAGCGTGGGGAAACACCATATATTTT. This codes for CASSLAWGNTIYF.

The V and J genes are TRBV12-3 or TRBV12-4 and TRBJ2-1; the D is unclear. The CDR3 is 13 residues long. Trimming removed 5 bases from V and 2 bases from J, with 7 bases in between. CDR3 loop: CASSPDTYNEQFF. The CDR3, as DNA: TGTGCCAGCAGTCCTGACACCTACAATGAGCAGTTCTTC.

V is TRBV5-1 and J is TRBJ1-2; D unclear. The V gene's germline CDR1 is SGHRS and CDR2 YFSETQ. Trimming removed 0 bases at V and 2 bases at J, with 11 bases between. This CDR3 contains 15 residues. The CDR3 sequence: CASSLDPGSNYGYTF. The CDR3 DNA reads TGCGCCAGCAGCTTGGATCCGGGATCAAACTATGGCTACACCTTC.